These 4 T cell receptor beta chains were sequenced from one sample in a study of blood T cells in healthy people across ages (dated by TCRdb to 2013 to 2016). The receptor library was made with 5' RACE. The listed sequencing device is Illumina HiSeq 2500. The second PCR ran for roughly 6 to 11 cycles and used a J-beta primer mix along with a sample-barcoded 5' primer. TCRdb reanalyzed the raw reads on its own, using fastp at Q25 for trimming and MiXCR for clone calling, and kept in-frame beta chains. All rows with the same CDR3 protein become a single entry with the most common DNA and genes. The sample data list over 750,000 distinct CDR3 sequences, and 25% of these were observed just once. The leading ten clones occupy roughly a tenth of the sample. Another study also made use of these data, one on T cells of mothers and their children.

The source material was blood. These receptors all come from a boy younger than 18 in good health.

The genes are TRBV29-1 and TRBJ2-7; 9 bases map to TRBD2. The J call may be mistaken, given a closer DNA end match to TRBJ2-1. The CDR3 consists of 14 residues. The V gene's germline CDR1 is SQVTM and CDR2 ANQGSEA. The CDR3 spells CSVDRLAGYNEQFF. The CDR3 nucleotides are TGCAGCGTTGATAGGCTAGCGGGATACAATGAGCAGTTCTTC.

Only a few counts were recorded for this clonotype. The chain joins TRBV11-2 to TRBJ1-2; TRBD1 aligns across 9 bases. The germline CDR1 and CDR2 sequences are SGHAT and FQNNGV. V was clipped by 2 bases and J by 6 bases; unmatched bases: 10. The length of the CDR3 is 16 residues. In DNA, the CDR3 is TGTGCCAGCAGCTTATGGGTTGGTGGACAGGGGAATGGCTACACCTTC. This encodes CASSLWVGGQGNGYTF.

The V call is TRBV12-3 or TRBV12-4, the J call TRBJ2-5; D unclear. Deletions cut 6 bases from V and 1 base from J, with 12 bases between. The CDR3 spans 14 residues. The CDR3 here is CASSYLGIQETQYF. The CDR3 region has the DNA TGTGCCAGCAGCTATCTAGGAATCCAAGAGACCCAGTACTTC.

The gene calls are TRBV29-1 and TRBJ2-7, with D possibly TRBD1 on 6 matching bases. The CDR3 contains 12 residues. V was trimmed by 5 bases and J by 2 bases, leaving 10 bases between them. In germline, CDR1 is SQVTM, CDR2 ANQGSEA. CDR3 DNA: TGCAGCGTTCAGGACAGCACCTACGAGCAGTACTTC. It translates to CSVQDSTYEQYF.